This entry describes one T cell receptor beta chain. This sample was included in a study of cytomegalovirus exposure and HLA in healthy donors. PCR used 60 Vbeta primers and 13 Jbeta primers. The table came from immunoSEQ multiplex PCR; TCRdb's copy has only in-frame clones and leaves some out. The sample holds 150,000 to 200,000 clones, roughly 72% seen once. Germline V lookup: CDR1 ENHRY, CDR2 SYGVKD. The CDR3 length is 13 residues. Trimming stripped 8 bases from V and 2 bases from J, with 11 bases between. The J gene is TRBJ2-3, the V gene TRBV10-3, with D perhaps matching TRBD2 (5 bases). Material: PBMCs. The source of this sequence is a man aged 35-49 years in good health and CMV-seronegative. The CDR3 DNA sequence: TGTGCCATCGAAAAGGGAGACACAGATACGCAGTATTTT. Its protein product is CAIEKGDTDTQYF.